This T cell receptor (beta chain) was identified during a study of T cells in tuberculosis. For the study at large: The T cells targeted glucose monomycolate, a mycobacterial lipid, via CD1B. Blood was taken before or within 7 days of anti-tuberculosis therapy. Study-wide findings and caveats: Active tuberculosis patients had shorter CDR3-alpha; the beta difference was nonsignificant.

The time point is: new active TB diagnosis, blood taken before or within 7 days of starting treatment. Trimming pared 6 bases from V and 1 base from J, leaving 9 bases between. Germline V gene data show CDR1 as MDHEN and CDR2 as SYDVKM. This CDR3 comprises 13 residues. Repertoires were generated with immunoSEQ multiplex PCR, while TCRdb's copy carries only in-frame clones and drops some. The data show 30,000 to 35,000 clones, with 91% seen just once and approximately 2.2% held by the top ten. Remarks on this clone: Its antigen is not identified.

Sample: PBMCs, taken at tuberculosis diagnosis. The sequence was obtained from an adult with tuberculosis. The V call is TRBV28, the J call TRBJ1-1; no clear D. The CDR3 protein is CASSPTKNTEAFF. DNA of the CDR3: TGTGCCAGCAGCCCTACTAAGAACACTGAAGCTTTCTTT.